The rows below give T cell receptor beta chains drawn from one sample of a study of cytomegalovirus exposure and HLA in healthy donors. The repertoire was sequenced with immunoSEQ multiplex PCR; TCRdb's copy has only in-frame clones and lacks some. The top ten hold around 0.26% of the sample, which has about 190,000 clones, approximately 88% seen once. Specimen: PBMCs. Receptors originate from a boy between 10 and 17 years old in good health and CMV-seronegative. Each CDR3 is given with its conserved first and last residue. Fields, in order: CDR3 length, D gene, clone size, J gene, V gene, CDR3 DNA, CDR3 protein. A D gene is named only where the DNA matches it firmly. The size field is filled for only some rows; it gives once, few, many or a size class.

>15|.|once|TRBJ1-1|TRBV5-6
TGTGCCAGCAGCTTGGGGCCTCATGGGAACACTGAAGCTTTCTTT
CASSLGPHGNTEAFF
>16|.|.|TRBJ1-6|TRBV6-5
TGTGCCAGCAGTTACCTCCCACAGGTCAATAATTCACCCCTCCACTTT
CASSYLPQVNNSPLHF
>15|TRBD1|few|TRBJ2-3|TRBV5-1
TGCGCCAGCAGTTCGGCAGGGGGTTGGACAGATACGCAGTATTTT
CASSSAGGWTDTQYF
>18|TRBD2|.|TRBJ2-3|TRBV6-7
TGTGCCAGCAGTCCAACTAGCGGGAGGGCCGGGCGGGGAGATACGCAGTATTTT
CASSPTSGRAGRGDTQYF
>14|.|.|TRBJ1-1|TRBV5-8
TGTGCCAGCAGCTTGGCTCTAGCTGGCACTGAAGCTTTCTTT
CASSLALAGTEAFF
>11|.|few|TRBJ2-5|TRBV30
TGTGCCTGGAGTAGGGAGGAGACCCAGTACTTC
CAWSREETQYF
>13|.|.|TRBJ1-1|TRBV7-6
TGTGCCAGCAGCTATAATGGGGCTACTGAAGCTTTCTTT
CASSYNGATEAFF
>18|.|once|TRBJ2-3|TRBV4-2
TGTGCCAGCACAGACTTCTTTCCGGAATTAACTAGCACAGATACGCAGTATTTT
CASTDFFPELTSTDTQYF
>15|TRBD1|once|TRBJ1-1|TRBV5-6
TGTGCCAGCAGAGGACAGGGGCTACCGAACACTGAAGCTTTCTTT
CASRGQGLPNTEAFF
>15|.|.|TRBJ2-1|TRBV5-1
TGCGCCAGTCACACCGGGACTCTCATGTTCAATGAGCAGTTCTTC
CASHTGTLMFNEQFF
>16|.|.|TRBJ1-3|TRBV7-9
TGTGCCAGCAGCTTAGCGTTGTCCGGGTCTGGAAACACCATATATTTT
CASSLALSGSGNTIYF
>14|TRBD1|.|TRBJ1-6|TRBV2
TGTGCCAGCAGGGATACAGGGGAGCGGTCACCCCTCCACTTT
CASRDTGERSPLHF
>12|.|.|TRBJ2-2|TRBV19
TGTGCCAGTTTCGGGTGGACCGGGGAGCTGTTTTTT
CASFGWTGELFF
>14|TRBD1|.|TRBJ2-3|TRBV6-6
TGTGCCAGCAGTACCGGACAGGCAGCGGATACGCAGTATTTT
CASSTGQAADTQYF
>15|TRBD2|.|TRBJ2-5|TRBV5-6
TGTGCCAGCAGCACCGCGGGGACTAGCTGGGAGACCCAGTACTTC
CASSTAGTSWETQYF
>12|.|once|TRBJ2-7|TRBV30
TGTGCCTGGAGTCTCGTTTCCCACGAGCAGTACTTC
CAWSLVSHEQYF
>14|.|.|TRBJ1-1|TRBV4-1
TGCGCCAGCAGCCTCCGACAAGAAAACACTGAAGCTTTCTTT
CASSLRQENTEAFF
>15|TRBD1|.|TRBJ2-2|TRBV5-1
TGCGCCAGCAGACGGGACAGGGGGCATACCGGGGAGCTGTTTTTT
CASRRDRGHTGELFF
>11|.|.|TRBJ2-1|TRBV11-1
TGTGCCAGCAGCTCCTCTTCCGAGCAGTTCTTC
CASSSSSEQFF
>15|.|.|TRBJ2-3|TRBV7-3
TGTGCCAGCAGCTTTCGTGGCGGAGACACAGATACGCAGTATTTT
CASSFRGGDTDTQYF
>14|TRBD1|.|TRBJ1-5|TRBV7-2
TGTGCCAGCAGCTTTTACAGGGGTGGTCAGCCCCAGCATTTT
CASSFYRGGQPQHF
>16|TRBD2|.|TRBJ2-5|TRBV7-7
TGTGCTAGCAGCTTAGGACTAGCGGGGTCCCAAGAGACCCAGTACTTC
CASSLGLAGSQETQYF